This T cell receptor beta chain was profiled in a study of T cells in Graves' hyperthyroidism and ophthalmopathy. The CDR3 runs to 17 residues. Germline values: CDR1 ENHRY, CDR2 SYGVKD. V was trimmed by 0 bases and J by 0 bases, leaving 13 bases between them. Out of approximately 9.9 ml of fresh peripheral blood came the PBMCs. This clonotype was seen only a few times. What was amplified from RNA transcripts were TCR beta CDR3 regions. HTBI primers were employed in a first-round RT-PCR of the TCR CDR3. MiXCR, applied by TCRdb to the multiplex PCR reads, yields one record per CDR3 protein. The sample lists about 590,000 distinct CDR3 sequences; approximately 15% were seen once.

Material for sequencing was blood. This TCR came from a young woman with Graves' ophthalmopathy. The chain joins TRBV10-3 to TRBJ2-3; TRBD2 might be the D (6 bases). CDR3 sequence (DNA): TGTGCCATCAGTGAGTCGAGACTAGTCGCAAGCACAGATACGCAGTATTTT. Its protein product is CAISESRLVASTDTQYF.